Listed here are 12 T cell receptor beta chains from one sample, sequenced in a study of shared clonotypes between healthy human individuals. TCRdb's copy holds only in-frame clones and misses some; the assay was immunoSEQ multiplex PCR. The data show fewer than 500,000 clones, with 60% to 80% seen just once and around 13% held by the top ten. Sequencing used PBMCs. The receptors here all came from a woman aged 40-49 years in good health. Some clones in this sample may be carry-over from other donors' samples.

V is TRBV1 and J is TRBJ2-6. TRBV1 is deemed a pseudogene. This CDR3 is built from 15 residues. Here the CDR3 DNA reads TGCACCAGCAGCAATATCCAAAGTCGGGCCAACGTCCTGACTTTC. This translates into CTSSNIQSRANVLTF.

The chain combines TRBV27 with TRBJ2-7; 7 bases agree with TRBD2. The J segment lost 1 base and the V segment lost 8 bases, leaving 14 bases of the junction unmatched. The V gene's germline CDR1 is MNHEY and CDR2 SMNVEV (reference sequence). CDR3 length: 16 residues. In DNA form, the CDR3 reads TGTGCCAGCCCCCTCCGCGGGACTAAATATTCCTACGAGCAGTACTTC. It specifies CASPLRGTKYSYEQYF.

This clone was observed a few times. The CDR3 sequence: CASTQNGDSNQPQHF. CDR3 DNA: TGTGCCAGCACCCAAAATGGGGATAGCAATCAGCCCCAGCATTTT. V is TRBV2 and J is TRBJ1-5; D ambiguous. Germline loops: CDR1 SNHLY, CDR2 FYNNEI. The CDR3 covers 15 residues. Trimming shortened V by 7 bases and J by 0 bases, and 13 bases separated the two germline ends.

V usage is TRBV29-1 and J usage is TRBJ2-7; D is unresolved. The length of the CDR3 is 13 residues. Trimming left V 3 bases short and J 2 bases short, with 11 bases between. Germline-derived CDR1 and CDR2 are SQVTM and ANQGSEA. The CDR3 coding sequence is TGCAGCGTTGAGATCCCTCCCGCCTACGAGCAGTACTTC. Its protein is CSVEIPPAYEQYF.

With respect to this clone: Other DNA sequences within the sample encode an identical CDR3. The CDR3 DNA is TGTGCCAGTAGTATAGCTGGGAGCTCCTACGAGCAGTACTTC. This codes for CASSIAGSSYEQYF. The V and J genes are TRBV19 and TRBJ2-7; possible D gene TRBD2, 5 bases. The CDR3 has 14 residues. V lost 1 base to trimming and J lost 0 bases, with 7 bases between them. Germline values: CDR1 LNHDA, CDR2 SQIVND (reference sequence).

This clone was seen only once. The rearrangement uses TRBV6-6 and TRBJ2-7, with D possibly TRBD1 on 6 matching bases. The V end was cut by 0 bases, the J end by 2 bases, with 11 bases between. Per germline, CDR1 MNHNY and CDR2 SVGAGI (reference sequence). The CDR3 spans 15 residues. This CDR3 reads CASSYSTGSAYEQYF. In DNA form, the CDR3 reads TGTGCCAGCAGTTACTCGACAGGTTCAGCCTACGAGCAGTACTTC.

The rearrangement joins TRBV19 to TRBJ2-7; D may match TRBD1 or TRBD2 (6 bases each). V was trimmed by 5 bases and J by 2 bases, leaving 13 bases between them. Germline V CDR1 and CDR2: LNHDA, SQIVND (reference sequence). CDR3 length: 14 amino acids. The CDR3 DNA is TGTGCCAGTAGTTCCCCGGGGGCGACCTACGAGCAGTACTTC. This codes for CASSSPGATYEQYF.

J is TRBJ2-1 and V is TRBV4-2; 9 nucleotides match TRBD1. The CDR3 extends over 17 amino acids. CDR1 and CDR2 from the germline V gene are LGHNA and YNFKEQ. After removal of 0 bases from V and 0 bases from J, the junction contained 3 bases not matched to a gene. As DNA, the CDR3 is TGTGCCAGCAGCCAAGATCGGACAGGGGACTCCTACAATGAGCAGTTCTTC. The encoded protein is CASSQDRTGDSYNEQFF.

This clone turned up a few times. The J gene is TRBJ1-4, the V gene TRBV14, with D uncertain. Per the germline V gene, CDR1 is SGHDN and CDR2 is FVKESK. The V and J ends lost 2 bases and 5 bases respectively, with 12 bases between them. The CDR3 extends over 15 amino acids. The CDR3 nucleotides read TGTGCCAGCAGCCAATGGCGGGGAGGAAATGAAAAACTGTTTTTT. Translated, it gives CASSQWRGGNEKLFF.

The chain is built from TRBV10-3 and TRBJ2-1; weak D call: TRBD2 (6 bases). Trimming removed 6 bases at V and 0 bases at J, with 15 bases between. The germline V gene encodes CDR1 ENHRY and CDR2 SYGVKD. The CDR3 extends over 16 amino acids. CDR3 sequence (DNA): TGTGCCATCAGAGGGAGGACCGGGGGCTCCTACAATGAGCAGTTCTTC. Residues: CAIRGRTGGSYNEQFF.

V gene TRBV29-1 combines with J gene TRBJ2-1; 9 positions agree with TRBD1. The CDR3 contains 16 residues. Germline CDR1 and CDR2: SQVTM and ANQGSEA. V shed 4 bases and J 3 bases; nucleotides not matched to a gene: 10. CDR3: CSVVLGTGTGYNEQFF. The CDR3 DNA is TGCAGCGTTGTATTAGGGACAGGGACGGGCTACAATGAGCAGTTCTTC.

This clone has more than one count but fewer than ten. The J gene is TRBJ1-4, the V gene TRBV2; 7 bases line up with TRBD1. Germline lookup yields CDR1 SNHLY and CDR2 FYNNEI. Germline trimming cut 6 bases from V and 9 bases from J; bases unmatched to any gene: 10. This CDR3 contains 14 residues. CDR3 sequence: CASRPDREVQKLFF. CDR3 nucleotides: TGTGCCAGCAGACCCGACAGGGAGGTTCAAAAACTGTTTTTT.